This T cell receptor beta chain was sequenced in a study of neurological immune-mediated disorders (dated by TCRdb to between 2018 and 2021). With regard to the full study: Peripheral blood TCR-beta repertoires from patients with HTLV-I-associated myelopathy (HAM/TSP), patients with multiple sclerosis, and healthy controls were compared in the study using UMI-based sequencing. Alongside PBMC samples, the set of about 100 TCR-beta libraries contained longitudinal samples, technical triplicates, and paired CD4+ and CD8+ T-cell subsets that had been sorted. The cohort included 60 to 75 subjects: roughly 15 with HAM/TSP, about 34 with multiple sclerosis, and around 20 healthy controls.

At least ten counts were recorded for this clonotype. The antigen it recognizes is unknown. Base qualities are not at hand, and no much larger clone is one base apart. Clipping removes 1 base from V and 2 bases from J, with 7 as the unmatched junction base count. The cysteine opens and the phenylalanine closes a CDR3 of 16 amino acids. Left in the record is the CDR3 DNA by itself, 48 bases read in frame from the first base. From a lookup of the germline V gene, CDR1 and CDR2 are LGHNA and YSLEER. Blood bank volunteers in Maryland, USA served as the healthy controls. Sorted-subset TCR libraries were prepared from around 1 million sorted CD4+ or CD8+ T cells. PBMCs were separated from peripheral blood using Ficoll-Hypaque density gradient centrifugation and then cryopreserved in liquid nitrogen. The study also sequenced paired sorted CD4+ and CD8+ subsets from healthy controls, HAM/TSP patients and MS patients.

Results and caveats for the whole study, not just this receptor: TCR clonal expansion was highest in HAM/TSP patients and lowest in MS patients, with MS patients falling below even healthy controls. No identical CDR3 amino acid sequences were shared among expanded clones across subjects, suggesting private TCR-beta repertoires in all groups.

cDNA synthesis used template-switch 5'RACE with a primer carrying a 10-nucleotide random unique molecular identifier tagging each TCR transcript. Every sequencing run covered 15-18 subjects and yielded more than 170 million TCR-beta sequences. Total RNA was extracted with the RNeasy kit. The KAPA Real-time Library Amplification kit was used to amplify TCR-beta VDJ regions with primers targeting the TCR constant region and the 5'RACE anchor. A first PCR added sample indexes and Illumina adaptors, and a second PCR then raised library yield. The roughly 650 bp TCR product was size-selected on a 2% E-gel SizeSelection system after Ampure bead purification. Before pooling, libraries had their quality checked on a Bioanalyzer, their concentration measured with Qubit, and their quantity determined with the Kapa Library Quantification kit. Libraries were sequenced paired-end 2 x 150 bp on an Illumina HiSeq 2500. To increase sequence diversity, roughly 23-30% phiX was spiked into each library pool. Per the authors' processing: The quality-filtered reads were processed with the UMI-based MiGEC pipeline, whose error correction step removed more than 80% of the raw TCR sequences. VDJ genes were aligned to IMGT germline references, and each clonotype was defined by a unique CDR3 amino acid sequence together with V-J genes. Clonal expansion, Shannon diversity and CDR3 relatedness (CalcPairwiseDistances, ClusterSamples) were evaluated with VDJtools, and phylogenetic trees were built with CLCbio workbench. A clone was classed as expanded if it had 8 or more unique UMIs, a cutoff based on coefficient-of-variation modelling across technical triplicates. TCRdb itself trimmed the public reads at Q25 with fastp, ran MiXCR and retained productive beta chains. Records with the same CDR3 protein are collapsed into one entry carrying the most frequent genes and DNA. These V and J calls are TCRdb output, not the study's own analysis. The sample contains approximately 39,000 distinct CDR3 sequences, approximately 7.2% of them found a single time. The ten largest clones represent roughly 6% of the sample.

Sequencing was done on a sample of CD4+ T cells from blood. The clonotype comes from a man aged 45-65 years in good health. The chain uses TRBV4-3 and TRBJ2-5; 7 central bases correspond to TRBD2. The CDR3 protein sequence reads: CASSQGLAWGQETQYF. The sequenced DNA: TGCGCCAGCAGCCAAGGACTAGCCTGGGGACAAGAGACCCAGTACTTC.